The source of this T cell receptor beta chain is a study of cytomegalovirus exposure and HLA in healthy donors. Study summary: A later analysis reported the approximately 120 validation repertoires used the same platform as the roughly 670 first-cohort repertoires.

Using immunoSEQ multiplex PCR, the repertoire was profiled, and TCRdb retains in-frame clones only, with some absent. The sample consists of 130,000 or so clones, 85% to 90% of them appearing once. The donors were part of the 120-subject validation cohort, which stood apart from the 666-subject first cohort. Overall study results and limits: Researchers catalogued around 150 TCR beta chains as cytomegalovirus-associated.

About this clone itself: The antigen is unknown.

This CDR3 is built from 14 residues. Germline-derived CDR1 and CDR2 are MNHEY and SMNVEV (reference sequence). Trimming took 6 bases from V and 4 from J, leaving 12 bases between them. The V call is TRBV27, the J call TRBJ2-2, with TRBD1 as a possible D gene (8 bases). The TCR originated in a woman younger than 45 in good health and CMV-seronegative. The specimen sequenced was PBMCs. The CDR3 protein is CASRTGEGTGELFF. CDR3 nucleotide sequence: TGTGCCAGCAGGACAGGGGAGGGCACCGGGGAGCTGTTTTTT.